This T cell receptor (beta chain) derives from a study of OX40 agonist ivuxolimab in advanced cancers. Study details: Patients assigned to dose escalation were diagnosed with hepatocellular carcinoma, melanoma, renal cell or head and neck cancer.

Trimming removed 6 bases at V and 2 bases at J, with 10 bases between. The CDR3 totals 13 residues. Germline CDR1 is SNHLY and CDR2 is FYNNEI. On this clone itself: The target antigen is unknown.

Method: immunoSEQ multiplex PCR; TCRdb's copy keeps in-frame clones and lacks some. The repertoire holds over 75,000 clones, with about 87% as singletons. The study, taken as a whole, reports: At 0.1 to 3.0 mg/kg, CD4+ and CD8+ blood T cells expanded clonally by week 6.

The rearrangement uses TRBV2 and TRBJ1-2, with D perhaps TRBD1 (5 bases). The sequence came from an adult with an advanced solid tumor such as melanoma, head and neck, liver or kidney cancer. The sample consisted of CD4+ or CD8+ T cells sorted from blood, taken in a trial of the OX40 agonist ivuxolimab. In DNA form, the CDR3 reads TGTGCCAGCAGAACAGGACCCAACTATGGCTACACCTTC. Residues: CASRTGPNYGYTF.